Following are 26 T cell receptor beta chains from one sample sequenced in a study of technical replicates of blood from a few donors. Clones were read by immunoSEQ multiplex PCR, and TCRdb kept only the in-frame ones, dropping some. The profile covers more than 55,000 clones, with roughly nine tenths appearing a single time and about 0.4% taken by the ten largest. The sequenced sample consisted of T cells isolated from PBMCs. The receptor set was obtained from a human donor in good health.

The chain combines TRBV5-1 with TRBJ1-2; possible D gene TRBD1, 6 bases. Germline CDR1 and CDR2: SGHRS and YFSETQ. Between the trimmed V and J ends, which lost 1 base and 0 bases, there was a span of 13 bases. The CDR3 totals 16 residues. The CDR3 bases are TGCGCCAGCAGCTTGAGAGAACAGGGCCCTAACTATGGCTACACCTTC. Its translation is CASSLREQGPNYGYTF.

The genes are TRBV7-2 and TRBJ2-7; 7 bases match TRBD1. V lost 1 base and J lost 2; bases outside the gene matches: 8. The CDR3 spans 16 residues. The germline V gene has CDR1 SGHTA and CDR2 FQGNSA. CDR3 sequence reads: CASSLGFGQVPYEQYF. CDR3 nucleotide sequence: TGTGCCAGCAGCTTAGGATTTGGACAGGTCCCCTACGAGCAGTACTTC.

The chain is built from TRBV28 and TRBJ2-1; D is possibly TRBD2 (5 bases). Germline V gene lookup returns CDR1 MDHEN and CDR2 SYDVKM. Trimming took off 5 bases at V and 8 bases at J, with 16 bases between the two ends. The CDR3 extends over 14 amino acids. This CDR3 is CASSKSGSRDEQFF. The DNA of the CDR3 is TGTGCCAGCAGTAAATCGGGATCCCGGGATGAGCAGTTCTTC. The entire variable domain, with the rest obtained from reference TRBV28 and TRBJ2-1, is as follows: DVKVTQSSRYLVKRTGEKVFLECVQDMDHENMFWYRQDPGLGLRLIYFSYDVKMKEKGDIPEGYSVSREKKERFSLILESASTNQTSMYLCASSKSGSRDEQFFGPGTRLTVL.

CDR3 nucleotides: TGTGCCAGCAGCGATGACCGACTCGAAGCTTTCTTT. Its protein is CASSDDRLEAFF. V usage is TRBV5-4 and J usage is TRBJ1-1, with D hard to call. Trimming removed 4 bases from V and 8 bases from J, with 12 bases in between. The CDR3 has 12 residues. Germline CDR1 and CDR2: SGHNT and YYREEE (reference sequence).

The rearrangement joins TRBV5-1 to TRBJ2-1; D uncertain. Germline CDR1 SGHRS, CDR2 YFSETQ. Trimming shortened V by 0 bases and J by 5 bases, and 9 bases separated the two germline ends. This CDR3 contains 14 residues. The CDR3 coding sequence is TGCGCCAGCAGCTTGGGCAGTTTCGACAATGAGCAGTTCTTC. It specifies CASSLGSFDNEQFF.

The DNA for the CDR3 is TGTGCCAGCAGGAGAGACAGGGAGCCGAAGTACGAGCAGTACTTC. This encodes CASRRDREPKYEQYF. The gene calls are TRBV6-5 and TRBJ2-7, with 7 bases aligning to TRBD1. Per germline, CDR1 MNHEY and CDR2 SVGAGI. The CDR3 totals 15 residues. V dropped 6 bases and J dropped 4; count of bases not matched to a gene: 12.

This chain connects TRBV19 to TRBJ2-7; TRBD2 matches at 7 bases. The germline gives CDR1 LNHDA, CDR2 SQIVND (reference sequence). The CDR3 contains 15 residues. The junction had 9 bases not matched to a gene; V was cut back by 4 bases and J by 3 bases. CDR3 DNA sequence: TGTGCCAGTAGTAGACTGGGGGACTACGACTACGAGCAGTACTTC. Translation gives CASSRLGDYDYEQYF.

The rearrangement uses TRBV29-1 and TRBJ1-1, with D perhaps TRBD1 (6 bases). V lost 6 bases to trimming and J lost 1 base, with 12 bases between them. This CDR3 region has 13 residues. Germline V lookup: CDR1 SQVTM, CDR2 ANQGSEA. CDR3 region: CSVNRDKNTEAFF. CDR3 sequence (DNA): TGCAGCGTCAACCGGGACAAGAACACTGAAGCTTTCTTT.

The V gene is TRBV6-5, the J gene TRBJ1-2, with unresolved D. Germline CDR1 reads MNHEY; CDR2 reads SVGAGI. The length of the CDR3 is 15 residues. With 6 bases removed from V and 6 bases from J, the gap between germline ends came to 20 bases. Here the CDR3 DNA reads TGTGCCAGCAGACGTACGGAGATAATCGGTAATGGCTACACCTTC. Translation gives CASRRTEIIGNGYTF.

This chain links TRBV4-2 with TRBJ1-1; 9 positions agree with TRBD1. This CDR3 has 16 amino acids. Germline trimming cut 1 base from V and 3 bases from J; bases unmatched to any gene: 6. CDR1 is LGHNA, CDR2 YNFKEQ, per germline. The DNA for the CDR3 is TGTGCCAGCAGCCAAGTAGGGACAGGGCCGGACACTGAAGCTTTCTTT. Its translation is CASSQVGTGPDTEAFF.

The DNA for the CDR3 is TGTGCCAGCAGTCGGGGGTACGAGCAGTACTTC. Translation: CASSRGYEQYF. The gene calls are TRBV6-5 and TRBJ2-7; maybe TRBD2 (6 bases). CDR1 and CDR2 from the germline V gene are MNHEY and SVGAGI. The CDR3 covers 11 residues. Trimming pared 5 bases from V and 4 bases from J, leaving 6 bases between.

The V and J genes are TRBV5-6 and TRBJ1-1, with D unclear. Looked up from germline, CDR1 is SGHDT and CDR2 is YYEEEE. This CDR3 is built from 12 residues. V was cut by 0 bases and J by 4 bases, with 4 bases left in between. The CDR3 is CASSLGSTEAFF. CDR3 nucleotide sequence: TGTGCCAGCAGCTTGGGCAGCACTGAAGCTTTCTTT.

The genes are TRBV27 and TRBJ2-5; no definite D call. The CDR3 sequence is 12 residues long. V was pared by 3 bases and J by 1 base, with 3 bases between. Germline V lookup: CDR1 MNHEY, CDR2 SMNVEV (reference sequence). As DNA, the CDR3 is TGTGCCAGCAGTTTCTTCCAAGAGACCCAGTACTTC. Amino acids: CASSFFQETQYF.

The CDR3: CASSLNGGMDIQYF. CDR3 sequence (DNA): TGTGCCAGTAGTCTAAATGGGGGGATGGACATTCAGTACTTC. J is TRBJ2-4 and V is TRBV19, with D perhaps matching TRBD2 (6 bases). This CDR3 region has 14 residues. Germline loops: CDR1 LNHDA, CDR2 SQIVND (reference sequence). V dropped 5 bases and J dropped 8 bases, with 16 bases sitting between them. The full variable domain, rest sourced from reference TRBV19 and TRBJ2-4, is DGGITQSPKYLFRKEGQNVTLSCEQNLNHDAMYWYRQDPGQGLRLIYYSQIVNDFQKGDIAEGYSVSREKKESFPLTVTSAQKNPTAFYLCASSLNGGMDIQYFGAGTRLSVL.

This chain uses TRBV6-1 with TRBJ2-5; possibly TRBD2 for D (6 bases). Trimming cost V 9 bases and J 1 base, with 12 bases left between them. The CDR3 totals 13 residues. Germline CDR1 is MNHNS and CDR2 is SASEGT. The CDR3 nucleotides are TGTGCCAGTACCGGGGACTCCCAAGAGACCCAGTACTTC. As protein: CASTGDSQETQYF.

This chain joins TRBV6-6 and TRBJ1-3; D is undetermined. Germline CDR1 reads MNHNY; CDR2 reads SVGAGI (reference sequence). V was pared by 0 bases and J by 1 base, with 4 bases between. There are 14 residues in the CDR3. CDR3 bases: TGTGCCAGCAGTTACTCGACATCTGGAAACACCATATATTTT. Its protein product is CASSYSTSGNTIYF.

The sample holds a few counts of this clone. The gene calls are TRBV5-1 and TRBJ2-2, with TRBD1 matching 7 bases. The CDR3 is made up of 15 amino acids. Trimming removed 5 bases from V and 1 base from J; junction bases left unmatched: 5. CDR1 is SGHRS, CDR2 YFSETQ, per germline. CDR3 loop: CASRPGTENTGELFF. The CDR3 nucleotides are TGCGCCAGCAGACCCGGGACAGAGAACACCGGGGAGCTGTTTTTT.

This clone occurred a few times. V usage is TRBV6-5 and J usage is TRBJ2-7; possibly TRBD1 for D (6 bases). Germline V gene sequence: CDR1 MNHEY, CDR2 SVGAGI. Trimming pared 0 bases from V and 6 bases from J, leaving 15 bases between. The CDR3 spans 15 residues. The CDR3 here is CASSYSSGTPSEQYF. Written as DNA, the CDR3 is TGTGCCAGCAGTTACTCGTCAGGGACACCTTCCGAGCAGTACTTC.

V and J are TRBV10-1 and TRBJ1-3, with 7 bases fitting TRBD1. Losses at the gene ends were 8 bases for V and 2 bases for J; bases not matched to a gene: 3. CDR1 is WNHNN, CDR2 SYGVQD, per germline (reference sequence). The CDR3 runs 13 residues. CDR3 in DNA: TGCGCCAGCCAGACAGGGACTGGAAACACCATATATTTT. Protein product: CASQTGTGNTIYF.

V is TRBV6-1 and J is TRBJ2-3, with TRBD1 as a possible D gene (6 bases). The length of the CDR3 is 17 residues. Germline V gives CDR1 MNHNS, CDR2 SASEGT. The V and J ends lost 4 bases and 4 bases respectively, with 21 bases between them. This CDR3 reads CASSGPQGSNNADTQYF. In nucleotides, the CDR3 is TGTGCCAGCAGTGGCCCCCAGGGGAGTAATAACGCAGATACGCAGTATTTT.

This rearrangement joins TRBV4-1 to TRBJ2-7; a weak D match, TRBD2 (7 bases). Germline CDR1 is MGHRA and CDR2 is YSYEKL. Trimming pared 4 bases from V and 2 bases from J, leaving 18 bases between. This CDR3 comprises 16 residues. DNA of the CDR3: TGCGCCAGCAGCCCCAGCCGGCGCGGGGGCACCTACGAGCAGTACTTC. As protein: CASSPSRRGGTYEQYF.

The V and J genes are TRBV27 and TRBJ2-1; TRBD2 might be the D (5 bases). V gave up 3 bases and J gave up 7 bases, with 13 bases separating them. Per germline, CDR1 MNHEY and CDR2 SMNVEV (reference sequence). The length of the CDR3 is 14 residues. The CDR3 nucleotides read TGTGCCAGCAGTTTCTCCGCGGACTCTAATGAGCAGTTCTTC. This sequence encodes CASSFSADSNEQFF.

The chain employs TRBV7-9 and TRBJ1-4; 7 bases are shared with TRBD1. Germline CDR1 SEHNR, CDR2 FQNEAQ (reference sequence). CDR3 length equals 17 residues. The V gene end was trimmed by 3 bases and the J gene end by 4 bases; junction bases not matched to a gene: 11. The chain's CDR3 is CASSFSIGQVYNEKLFF. The CDR3 DNA reads TGTGCCAGCAGCTTTTCTATCGGACAGGTTTATAATGAAAAACTGTTTTTT.

CDR3 protein: CASSLEGLAGYF. The CDR3 region has the DNA TGTGCCAGCAGCTTAGAGGGACTAGCGGGGTATTTT. This chain joins TRBV11-2 and TRBJ2-3; 12 bases agree with TRBD2. CDR1 SGHAT and CDR2 FQNNGV come from the germline V gene. The CDR3 runs to 12 residues. V trimming: 0 bases; J trimming: 14 bases; junction bases outside the gene matches: 0.

This sequence joins TRBV4-2 and TRBJ2-7; D not resolved. CDR3 length: 13 amino acids. Between the trimmed V and J ends, which lost 0 bases and 5 bases, there was a span of 8 bases. Germline assignment: CDR1 LGHNA and CDR2 YNFKEQ. The DNA for the CDR3 is TGTGCCAGCAGCCAAGATTATAGTGACGAGCAGTACTTC. Translating gives CASSQDYSDEQYF.

J is TRBJ1-1 and V is TRBV5-4; maybe TRBD1 (6 bases). Trimming stripped 3 bases from V and 0 bases from J, with 18 bases between. Germline loops: CDR1 SGHNT, CDR2 YYREEE (reference sequence). The CDR3 sequence is 17 residues long. CDR3 sequence (DNA): TGTGCCAGCAGCTCGAACCATCGGAACAGGGTGAACACTGAAGCTTTCTTT. This sequence encodes CASSSNHRNRVNTEAFF.